The rows below give T cell receptor beta chains drawn from one sample of a study of T cells after posttransplantation cyclophosphamide. Assay: immunoSEQ multiplex PCR; the TCRdb copy retains only in-frame clones and omits some. This repertoire shows 7,500 to 10,000 clones, roughly 90% found once; its top ten account for 4.2%. Material: PBMCs, obtained roughly 67 weeks after allogeneic stem cell transplant with calcineurin inhibitor and methotrexate. The receptor set was obtained from a male patient in his fifties who received an allogeneic stem cell transplant from an unrelated donor, was CMV-positive, and had chronic GVHD only. The graft donor may have contributed some T cells. Each CDR3 is given with its conserved first and last residue. D genes are given only for firm matches. Clone sizes are given selectively: once, few, many, or a class where the clone is expanded.

j_gene,abundance,d_gene,v_gene,CDR3aa,CDR3nt
TRBJ2-4,NA,TRBD2,TRBV15,CATSRETLLAGGPKSLAKNIQYF,TGTGCCACCAGCAGAGAGACCCTCCTAGCGGGAGGGCCAAAATCTCTAGCCAAAAACATTCAGTACTTC
TRBJ1-2,NA,TRBD1,TRBV27,CASSLYPDRGDGYTF,TGTGCCAGCAGTTTATATCCAGACAGGGGAGATGGCTACACCTTC
TRBJ2-1,NA,NA,TRBV4-1,CASSQAGEYNEQFF,TGCGCCAGCAGCCAAGCGGGAGAGTACAATGAGCAGTTCTTC
TRBJ1-1,NA,NA,TRBV5-4,CASSGAVGALGGTEAFF,TGTGCCAGCAGTGGGGCGGTAGGGGCTCTGGGAGGAACTGAAGCTTTCTTT
TRBJ2-7,NA,TRBD2,TRBV5-6,CASRISGSPKGQYF,TGTGCCAGCAGAATTAGCGGGAGCCCGAAGGGGCAGTACTTC
TRBJ2-7,NA,NA,TRBV7-9,CASSWGPAVEQYF,TGTGCCAGCAGCTGGGGCCCGGCGGTCGAGCAGTACTTC
TRBJ2-1,NA,TRBD2,TRBV7-9,CASTSAGLGRQNEQFF,TGTGCCAGCACCTCCGCGGGACTAGGTCGTCAGAATGAGCAGTTCTTC
TRBJ1-1,once,TRBD1,TRBV5-4,CASSPPPTGLVTEAFF,TGTGCCAGCAGCCCACCCCCGACAGGGTTGGTCACTGAAGCTTTCTTT
TRBJ2-2,NA,NA,TRBV10-1,CASSEQGNGELFF,TGCGCCAGCAGTGAACAGGGAAACGGGGAGCTGTTTTTT
TRBJ1-1,NA,NA,TRBV4-1,CASSQDPGDTEAFF,TGCGCCAGCAGCCAAGATCCGGGGGACACTGAAGCTTTCTTT
TRBJ1-2,NA,NA,TRBV5-6,CASSLGVEYGYTF,TGTGCCAGCAGCTTGGGGGTGGAGTATGGCTACACCTTC
TRBJ2-7,NA,NA,TRBV4-2,CASSQVGSVAGLSYEQYF,TGTGCCAGCAGCCAAGTCGGCTCCGTGGCAGGGCTCTCCTACGAGCAGTACTTC
TRBJ2-3,NA,TRBD2,TRBV6-5,CASSPLLAGANTQYF,TGTGCCAGCAGCCCTCTACTAGCGGGGGCGAATACGCAGTATTTT
TRBJ1-5,NA,NA,TRBV6-1,CASIGGGNQPQHF,TGTGCCAGCATCGGAGGGGGCAATCAGCCCCAGCATTTT
TRBJ1-5,NA,TRBD1,TRBV15,CATSRGWTDRDQPQHF,TGTGCCACCAGCAGAGGTTGGACAGACAGGGATCAGCCCCAGCATTTT
TRBJ2-7,NA,TRBD1,TRBV4-1,CASSPRSGDSSYEQYF,TGCGCCAGCAGCCCACGTTCAGGGGACAGTTCCTACGAGCAGTACTTC
TRBJ2-3,NA,NA,TRBV27,CASSLGGGGTQYF,TGTGCCAGCAGTTTAGGGGGGGGCGGCACGCAGTATTTT